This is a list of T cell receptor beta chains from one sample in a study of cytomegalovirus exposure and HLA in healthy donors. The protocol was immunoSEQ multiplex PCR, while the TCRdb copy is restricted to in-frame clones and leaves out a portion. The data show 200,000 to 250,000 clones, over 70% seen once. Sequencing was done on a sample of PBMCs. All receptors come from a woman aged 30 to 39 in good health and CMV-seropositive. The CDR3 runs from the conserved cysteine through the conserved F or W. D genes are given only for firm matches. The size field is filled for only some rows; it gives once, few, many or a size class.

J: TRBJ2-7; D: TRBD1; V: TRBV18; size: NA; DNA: TGTGCCAGCTCACAGGCGGGACAGGTTTACGAGCAGTACTTC; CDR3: CASSQAGQVYEQYF
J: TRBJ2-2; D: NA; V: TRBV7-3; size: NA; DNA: TGTGCCAGCAGCTCGGAAAAGGGGGTCTGGGACACCGGGGAGCTGTTTTTT; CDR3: CASSSEKGVWDTGELFF
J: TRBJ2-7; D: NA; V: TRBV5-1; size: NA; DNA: TGCGCCAGCAGCTTGGACCTGTCCCGGGACGCGTACGAGCAGTACTTC; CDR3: CASSLDLSRDAYEQYF
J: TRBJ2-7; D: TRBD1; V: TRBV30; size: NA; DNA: TGTGCCTGGAGGGTGGACAGGGGGCGCGAGCAGTACTTC; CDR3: CAWRVDRGREQYF
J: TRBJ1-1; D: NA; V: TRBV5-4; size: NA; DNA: TGTGCCAGCAGCTTATTACCTGTACAGAACACTGAAGCTTTCTTT; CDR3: CASSLLPVQNTEAFF
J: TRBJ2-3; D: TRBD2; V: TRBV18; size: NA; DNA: TGTGCCAGCTCACCAGAACTAGCGGGAGCAGATACGCAGTATTTT; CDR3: CASSPELAGADTQYF
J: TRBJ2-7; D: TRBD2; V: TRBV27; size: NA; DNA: TGTGCCAGCAGTTTATTTGGCGGGAGGGTATGGGAGCAGTACTTC; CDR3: CASSLFGGRVWEQYF
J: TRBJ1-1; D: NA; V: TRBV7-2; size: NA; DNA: TGTGCCAGCAGCTGGGGCGGGGAGACTGAAGCTTTCTTT; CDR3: CASSWGGETEAFF
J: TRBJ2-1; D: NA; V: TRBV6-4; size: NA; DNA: TGTGCCAGCAGACCCAGCCCTTCGAGCTCCTACAATGAGCAGTTCTTC; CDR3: CASRPSPSSSYNEQFF
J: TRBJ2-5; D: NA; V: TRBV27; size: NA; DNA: TGTGCCAGCAGTATAGGCGGGACCCAGTACTTC; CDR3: CASSIGGTQYF
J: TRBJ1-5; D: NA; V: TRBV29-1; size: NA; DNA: TGCAGCGTTCTCGGGGATTCTTATAGCAATCAGCCCCAGCATTTT; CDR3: CSVLGDSYSNQPQHF
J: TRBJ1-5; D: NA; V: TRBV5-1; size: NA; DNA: TGCGCCAGCAGCTTGGGGGAGGCGCAGCCCCAGCATTTT; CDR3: CASSLGEAQPQHF
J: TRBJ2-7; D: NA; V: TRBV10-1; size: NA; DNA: TGCGCCAGCAGTGACGGGAGTCACGACTACGAGCAGTACTTC; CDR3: CASSDGSHDYEQYF
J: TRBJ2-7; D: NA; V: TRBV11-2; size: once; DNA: TGTGCCAGCAGCTTAGATGCCGCTAGCGCCTACGAGCAGTACTTC; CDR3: CASSLDAASAYEQYF
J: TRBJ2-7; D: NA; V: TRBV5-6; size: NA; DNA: TGTGCCAGCAGCTTGATCTCTACCCCCGACGAGCAGTACTTC; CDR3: CASSLISTPDEQYF
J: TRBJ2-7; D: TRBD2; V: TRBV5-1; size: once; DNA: TGCGCCAGCAGCTTGTCTAGCGGGGGGGGATCCTACGAGCAGTACTTC; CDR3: CASSLSSGGGSYEQYF
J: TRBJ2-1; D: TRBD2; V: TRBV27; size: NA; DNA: TGTGCCAGCAGCTCCCCTAGCGGGAGAAAGACCTCCTACAATGAGCAGTTCTTC; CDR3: CASSSPSGRKTSYNEQFF
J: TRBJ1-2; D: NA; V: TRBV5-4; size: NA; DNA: TGTGCCAGCAGCTTGAGGGGAGGCTATGGCTACACCTTC; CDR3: CASSLRGGYGYTF
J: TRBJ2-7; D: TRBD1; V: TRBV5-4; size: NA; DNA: TGTGCCAGCAGCTCCCGGGACAGGGGTAGTTACGAGCAGTACTTC; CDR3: CASSSRDRGSYEQYF
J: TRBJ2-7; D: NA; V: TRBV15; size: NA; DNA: TGTGCCACCAGCAGAGGACAGACCTACGAGCAGTACTTC; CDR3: CATSRGQTYEQYF
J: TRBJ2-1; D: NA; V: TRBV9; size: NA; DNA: TGTGCCAGCAGCGTAGACAACAATGAGCAGTTCTTC; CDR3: CASSVDNNEQFF
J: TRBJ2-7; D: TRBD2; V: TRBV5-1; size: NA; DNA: TGCGCCAGCAGCCTTACTAGCGGGAGCTCGGCGACCACCTACGAGCAGTACTTC; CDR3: CASSLTSGSSATTYEQYF
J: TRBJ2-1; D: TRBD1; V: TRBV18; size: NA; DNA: TGTGCCAGCTCCCTCCTACAGGGGGCCTACAATGAGCAGTTCTTC; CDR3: CASSLLQGAYNEQFF
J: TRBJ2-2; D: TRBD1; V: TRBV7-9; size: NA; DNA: TGTGCCAGCAGCAGATGGACAGGGGACACCGGGGAGCTGTTTTTT; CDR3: CASSRWTGDTGELFF
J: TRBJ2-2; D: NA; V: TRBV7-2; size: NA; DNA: TGTGCCAGCAGCTTAGTTTTGGCCGGGGAGCTGTTTTTT; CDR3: CASSLVLAGELFF
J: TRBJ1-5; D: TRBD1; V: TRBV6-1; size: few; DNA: TGTGCCAGCAGTGAATTGGACAGGGTGTCCCAGTCCCAGCATTTT; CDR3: CASSELDRVSQSQHF
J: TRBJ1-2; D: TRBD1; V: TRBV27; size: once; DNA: TGTGCCAGCAGTTTATCACGACAGGGGGGTAACTATGGCTACACCTTC; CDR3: CASSLSRQGGNYGYTF
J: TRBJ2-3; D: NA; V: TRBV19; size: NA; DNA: TGTGCCAGTAGTATGTACTACCTCACAGATACGCAGTATTTT; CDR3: CASSMYYLTDTQYF
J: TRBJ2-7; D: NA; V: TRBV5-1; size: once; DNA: TGCGCCAGCAGCCTGGCGGGGGAGCAGTACTTC; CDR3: CASSLAGEQYF
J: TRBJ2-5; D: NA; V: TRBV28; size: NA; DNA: TGTGCCAGCACCACCGACCCCGGGGCCCAGTACTTC; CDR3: CASTTDPGAQYF
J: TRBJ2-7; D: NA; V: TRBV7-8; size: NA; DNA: TGTGCCAGCAGCTTAGCGGCGACTGTTACCTACGAGCAGTACTTC; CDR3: CASSLAATVTYEQYF
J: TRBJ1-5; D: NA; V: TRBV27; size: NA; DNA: TGTGCCAGCAGTCCTGATCCTGGGGGACACCAGCCCCAGCATTTT; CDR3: CASSPDPGGHQPQHF
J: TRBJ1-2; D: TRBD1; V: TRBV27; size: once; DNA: TGTGCCAGCAGTTCTTACCGAGGACAGGGTGTCTTTGGCTACACCTTC; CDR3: CASSSYRGQGVFGYTF
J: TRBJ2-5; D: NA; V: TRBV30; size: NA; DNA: TGTGCCTGGAGTGAGGGGGGTTCTGTGGCGGAGACCCAGTACTTC; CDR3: CAWSEGGSVAETQYF
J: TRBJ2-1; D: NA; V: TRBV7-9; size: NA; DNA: TGTGCCAGCAGCCGGCCAGGGAAGATGAGCTATGAGCAGTTCTTC; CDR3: CASSRPGKMSYEQFF
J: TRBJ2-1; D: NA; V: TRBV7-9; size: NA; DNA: TGTGCCAGCAGCTTAGCTAGCGTCCTATCCAATGAGCAGTTCTTC; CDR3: CASSLASVLSNEQFF
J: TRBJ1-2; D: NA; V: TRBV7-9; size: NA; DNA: TGTGCCAGCAGCTTTGGACAGTCCTATGGCTACACCTTC; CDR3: CASSFGQSYGYTF
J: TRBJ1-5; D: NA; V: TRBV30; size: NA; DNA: TGTGCCTGGAGCCCCCTTGGGGTCGGGGTTCAGCCCCAGCATTTT; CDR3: CAWSPLGVGVQPQHF
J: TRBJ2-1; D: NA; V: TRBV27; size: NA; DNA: TGTGCCGTTGGGGGGAGTGAGCAGTTCTTC; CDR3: CAVGGSEQFF
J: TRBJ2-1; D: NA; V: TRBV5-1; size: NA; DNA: TGCGCCAGCAGCTTGGACGCGACCAATGAGCAGTTCTTC; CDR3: CASSLDATNEQFF
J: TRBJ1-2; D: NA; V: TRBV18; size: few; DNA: TGTGCCAGCTCACCAGCTAACTATGGCTACACCTTC; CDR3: CASSPANYGYTF
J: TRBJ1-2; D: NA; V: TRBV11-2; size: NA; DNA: TGTGCCAGCAGCTTAGATTTTGGGGCAGAGGGCTACACCTTC; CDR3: CASSLDFGAEGYTF
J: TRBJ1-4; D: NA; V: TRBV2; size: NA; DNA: TGTGCCAGCAGCCAGGGGCGCACTAATGAAAAACTGTTTTTT; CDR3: CASSQGRTNEKLFF
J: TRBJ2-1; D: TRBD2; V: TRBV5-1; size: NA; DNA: TGCGCCAGCAGCTTGTCTAGCGGGACCTACAATGAGCAGTTCTTC; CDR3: CASSLSSGTYNEQFF
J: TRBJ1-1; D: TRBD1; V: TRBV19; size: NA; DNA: TGTGCCAGTAGGGGGTTTGAGGGGGCGCTTCTCCCTGAAGCTTTCTTT; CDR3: CASRGFEGALLPEAFF
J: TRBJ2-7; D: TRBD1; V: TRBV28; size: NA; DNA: TGTGCCAGCAGTTCGACAGGGGGTAAGGTCTCCTACGAGCAGTACTTC; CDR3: CASSSTGGKVSYEQYF
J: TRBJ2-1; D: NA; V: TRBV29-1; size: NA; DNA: TGCAGCCACAAGGGGCGGTTGGACAATGAGCAGTTCTTC; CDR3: CSHKGRLDNEQFF
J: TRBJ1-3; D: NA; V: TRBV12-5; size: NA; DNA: TGTGCTAGTGGGGGACGGGCCTCTGGAAACACCATATATTTT; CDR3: CASGGRASGNTIYF
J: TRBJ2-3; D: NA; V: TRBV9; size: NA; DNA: TGTGCCAGCAGCGTTGGGCTACTCACAGATACGCAGTATTTT; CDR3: CASSVGLLTDTQYF
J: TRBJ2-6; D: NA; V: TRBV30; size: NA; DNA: TGTGCCTGGAGTGTACCGGGGCACGGGGCCAACGTCCTGACTTTC; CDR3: CAWSVPGHGANVLTF
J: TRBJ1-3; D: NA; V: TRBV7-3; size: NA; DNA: TGTGCCAGCAGCGAAGGGGCTGGAAACACCATATATTTT; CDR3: CASSEGAGNTIYF
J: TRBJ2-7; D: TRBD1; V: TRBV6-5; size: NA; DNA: TGTGCCAGCAGTTGGCAGGGGGCAACCTACGAGCAGTACTTC; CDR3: CASSWQGATYEQYF
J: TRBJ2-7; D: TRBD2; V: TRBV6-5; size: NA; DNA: TGTGCCAGCAGTTCGACGGCGGGAGGGCCCCTAACGTGGCAGTACTTC; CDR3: CASSSTAGGPLTWQYF
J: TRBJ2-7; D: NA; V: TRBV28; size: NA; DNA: TGTGCCAGCAGTTTATTCGCAGGGGGGATTCGCTCCTACGAGCAGTACTTC; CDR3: CASSLFAGGIRSYEQYF
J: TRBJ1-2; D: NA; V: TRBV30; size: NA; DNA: TGTGCCTGGATCCGGGGAAGCGGCTACACCTTC; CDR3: CAWIRGSGYTF